Detailed here is one TCR beta chain. Its target is not known. The sample comes from a study of cytomegalovirus exposure and HLA in healthy donors. Overall study findings and caveats: TCR beta V- and J-gene trimming was later associated with a missense DCLRE1C variant. A later analysis found TCR association rates differed by HLA locus, highest for DRB1 and lowest for HLA-C.

Trimming shortened V by 0 bases and J by 8 bases, and 8 bases separated the two germline ends. The CDR3 contains 13 residues. Germline values: CDR1 SGHNT, CDR2 YYREEE (reference sequence). Researchers ran the PCR with 60 Vbeta and 13 Jbeta primers. TCRdb keeps only in-frame clones here, not all; method: immunoSEQ multiplex PCR. The table lists 190,000 or so clones, approximately 82% of them singletons. The chain links TRBV5-4 to TRBJ2-2, with D hard to call. The sequencing sample was made of PBMCs. This TCR was recovered from a woman aged 50 to 60 in good health and CMV-seropositive. CDR3 bases: TGTGCCAGCAGCTTGGAACTTGCAGGGGAGCTGTTTTTT. This sequence encodes CASSLELAGELFF.